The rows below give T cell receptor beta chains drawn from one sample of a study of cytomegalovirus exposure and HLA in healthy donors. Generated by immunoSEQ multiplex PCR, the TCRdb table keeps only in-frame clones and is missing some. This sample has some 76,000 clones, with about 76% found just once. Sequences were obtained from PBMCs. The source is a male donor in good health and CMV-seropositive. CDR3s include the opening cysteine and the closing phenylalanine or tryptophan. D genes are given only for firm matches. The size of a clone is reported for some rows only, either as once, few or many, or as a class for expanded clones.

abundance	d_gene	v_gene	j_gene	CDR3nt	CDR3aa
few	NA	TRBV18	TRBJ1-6	TGTGCCAGCTCCCCAGGGCAGAGCTCCTATAATTCACCCCTCCACTTT	CASSPGQSSYNSPLHF
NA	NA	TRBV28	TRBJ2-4	TGTGCCAGCGGACTGAGGGTCTTAGCCAAAAACATTCAGTACTTC	CASGLRVLAKNIQYF
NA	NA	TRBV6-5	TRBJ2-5	TGTGCCAGCAGCAAACCTGGGACTTTCCAAGAGACCCAGTACTTC	CASSKPGTFQETQYF
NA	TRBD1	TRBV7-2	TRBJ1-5	TGTGCCAGCAGCACCCGACAGGGTGTCAGCAATCAGCCCCAGCATTTT	CASSTRQGVSNQPQHF
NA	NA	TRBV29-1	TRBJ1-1	TGCAGCGTTGTAAGCAGGGACACTGAAGCTTTCTTT	CSVVSRDTEAFF
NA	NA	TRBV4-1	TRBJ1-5	TGCGCCAGCAGCCAACAGGAGCCCCAGCATTTT	CASSQQEPQHF
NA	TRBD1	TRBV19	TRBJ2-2	TGTGCCAGTAGTAAAACAGGGGGGAAACGCACCGGGGAGCTGTTTTTT	CASSKTGGKRTGELFF
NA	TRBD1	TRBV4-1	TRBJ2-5	TGCGCCAGCAGCCAAGCAACCCAGGGGGCGCGGGAGACCCAGTACTTC	CASSQATQGARETQYF
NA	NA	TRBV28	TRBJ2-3	TGTGCCAGCAGTTTTTTAAGGGAGACTAACCCAACAGATACGCAGTATTTT	CASSFLRETNPTDTQYF
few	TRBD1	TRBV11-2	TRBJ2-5	TGTGCCAGCAGCTTAGTAGGACGAGGGACAGCTAAGACCCAGTACTTC	CASSLVGRGTAKTQYF
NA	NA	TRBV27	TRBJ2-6	TGTGCCAGCAGTTTATCACCCGGCTCTGGGGCCAACGTCCTGACTTTC	CASSLSPGSGANVLTF
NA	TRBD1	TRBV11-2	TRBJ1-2	TGTGCCAGCAGCGGACAGGGAGGTGGGGCTTATGGCTACACCTTC	CASSGQGGGAYGYTF
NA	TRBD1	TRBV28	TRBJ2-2	TGTGCCAGCCGGCTGGTCCGCCGACAGGGAAACACCGGGGAGCTGTTTTTT	CASRLVRRQGNTGELFF
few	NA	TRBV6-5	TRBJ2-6	TGTGCCAGCCTTAGCCCCGGGGGGGCCAACGTCCTGACTTTC	CASLSPGGANVLTF
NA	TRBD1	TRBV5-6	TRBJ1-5	TGTGCCAGCAGCTTGAGACAGGGAGTCAATCAGCCCCAGCATTTT	CASSLRQGVNQPQHF
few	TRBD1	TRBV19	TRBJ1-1	TGTGCCAGTAGTAGGAGGGGGCTCACTGAAGCTTTCTTT	CASSRRGLTEAFF
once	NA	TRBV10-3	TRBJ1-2	TGTGCCATCAGTGCGTCAGGGGACTATGGCTACACCTTC	CAISASGDYGYTF
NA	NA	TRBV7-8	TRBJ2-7	TGTGCCAGCAGCCACACCAGCGGGGACAAGTACTTC	CASSHTSGDKYF
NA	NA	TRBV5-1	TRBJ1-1	TGCGCCAGCAGCTTGGGCAGGGTAGGGATGAACACTGAAGCTTTCTTT	CASSLGRVGMNTEAFF
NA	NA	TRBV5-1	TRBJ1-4	TGCGCCAGCAGCTTGGAGGGGGTGTCTAATGAAAAACTGTTTTTT	CASSLEGVSNEKLFF
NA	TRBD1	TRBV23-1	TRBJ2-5	TGCGCCAGCAGTCAGGACAGGGACAAGACCCAGTACTTC	CASSQDRDKTQYF
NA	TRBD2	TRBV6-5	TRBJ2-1	TGTGCCAGCAGTTACGCTAGCGGGAGGTACAATGAGCAGTTCTTC	CASSYASGRYNEQFF
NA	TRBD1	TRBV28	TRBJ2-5	TGTGCCAGCCGCCAACAGGGGGCTGGGGAGACCCAGTACTTC	CASRQQGAGETQYF
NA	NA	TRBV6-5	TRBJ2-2	TGTGCCAGCAGATTTAGTGGCGGGAACACCGGGGAGCTGTTTTTT	CASRFSGGNTGELFF
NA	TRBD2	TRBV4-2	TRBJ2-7	TGTGCCAGCAGCCAAGCCTCTAGCGGGTCCTACGAGCAGTACTTC	CASSQASSGSYEQYF
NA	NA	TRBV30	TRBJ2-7	TGTGCCTGGGAAGCCCCCGGTCCAGGGGTCAGCTACGAGCAGTACTTC	CAWEAPGPGVSYEQYF
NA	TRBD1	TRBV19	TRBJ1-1	TGTGCCAGTAGATCCGGGACAGTTTTGAACACTGAAGCTTTCTTT	CASRSGTVLNTEAFF
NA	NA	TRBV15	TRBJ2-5	TGTGCCACCAGCAGAGATCCGGGGGGCGATCTAGAGACCCAGTACTTC	CATSRDPGGDLETQYF
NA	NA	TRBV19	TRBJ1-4	TGTGCCAGTACCGAGACAAGTTTTAATGAAAAACTGTTTTTT	CASTETSFNEKLFF
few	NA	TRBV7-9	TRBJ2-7	TGTGCCAGCAGCCATAATCGGAGGGGCCGTGGGCACGAGCAGTACTTC	CASSHNRRGRGHEQYF
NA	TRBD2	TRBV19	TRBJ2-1	TGTGCCAGTAGTGATGTTGGCGGGAGGGCTGAGCAGTTCTTC	CASSDVGGRAEQFF
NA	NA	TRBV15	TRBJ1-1	TGTGCCACCAGCAGAGACCAGGCTCCGGATAGGCACACTGAAGCTTTCTTT	CATSRDQAPDRHTEAFF
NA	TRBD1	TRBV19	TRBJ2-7	TGTGCCAGTAGTATACGTTGGACAGGGGTTGGGCCTTACGAGCAGTACTTC	CASSIRWTGVGPYEQYF
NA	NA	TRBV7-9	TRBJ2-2	TGTGCCAGCAGCTCTACTTCGGGGGAATGGGGGGAGCTGTTTTTT	CASSSTSGEWGELFF
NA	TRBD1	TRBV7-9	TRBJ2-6	TGTGCCAGCAGCTTTACAGGGGCGGGCCAGTCTGGGGCCAACGTCCTGACTTTC	CASSFTGAGQSGANVLTF
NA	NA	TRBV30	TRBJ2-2	TGTGCCTGGAGGGTCGGGTATCGGGAGCTGTTTTTT	CAWRVGYRELFF
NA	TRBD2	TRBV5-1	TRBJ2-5	TGCGCCAGCAGCTTGGCTAGCGGGAGGGGGGAGACCCAGTACTTC	CASSLASGRGETQYF
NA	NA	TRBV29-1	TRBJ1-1	TGCAGCGGCCTGCCGGGGGTACTGAACACTGAAGCTTTCTTT	CSGLPGVLNTEAFF
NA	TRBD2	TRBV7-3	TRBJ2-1	TGTGCCAGCAGCTTAAACGGGAGGGCCGGAAATGAGCAGTTCTTC	CASSLNGRAGNEQFF
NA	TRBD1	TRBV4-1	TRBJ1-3	TGCGCCAGCAGCCAACCCACAGGGGCTACTGGAAACACCATATATTTT	CASSQPTGATGNTIYF